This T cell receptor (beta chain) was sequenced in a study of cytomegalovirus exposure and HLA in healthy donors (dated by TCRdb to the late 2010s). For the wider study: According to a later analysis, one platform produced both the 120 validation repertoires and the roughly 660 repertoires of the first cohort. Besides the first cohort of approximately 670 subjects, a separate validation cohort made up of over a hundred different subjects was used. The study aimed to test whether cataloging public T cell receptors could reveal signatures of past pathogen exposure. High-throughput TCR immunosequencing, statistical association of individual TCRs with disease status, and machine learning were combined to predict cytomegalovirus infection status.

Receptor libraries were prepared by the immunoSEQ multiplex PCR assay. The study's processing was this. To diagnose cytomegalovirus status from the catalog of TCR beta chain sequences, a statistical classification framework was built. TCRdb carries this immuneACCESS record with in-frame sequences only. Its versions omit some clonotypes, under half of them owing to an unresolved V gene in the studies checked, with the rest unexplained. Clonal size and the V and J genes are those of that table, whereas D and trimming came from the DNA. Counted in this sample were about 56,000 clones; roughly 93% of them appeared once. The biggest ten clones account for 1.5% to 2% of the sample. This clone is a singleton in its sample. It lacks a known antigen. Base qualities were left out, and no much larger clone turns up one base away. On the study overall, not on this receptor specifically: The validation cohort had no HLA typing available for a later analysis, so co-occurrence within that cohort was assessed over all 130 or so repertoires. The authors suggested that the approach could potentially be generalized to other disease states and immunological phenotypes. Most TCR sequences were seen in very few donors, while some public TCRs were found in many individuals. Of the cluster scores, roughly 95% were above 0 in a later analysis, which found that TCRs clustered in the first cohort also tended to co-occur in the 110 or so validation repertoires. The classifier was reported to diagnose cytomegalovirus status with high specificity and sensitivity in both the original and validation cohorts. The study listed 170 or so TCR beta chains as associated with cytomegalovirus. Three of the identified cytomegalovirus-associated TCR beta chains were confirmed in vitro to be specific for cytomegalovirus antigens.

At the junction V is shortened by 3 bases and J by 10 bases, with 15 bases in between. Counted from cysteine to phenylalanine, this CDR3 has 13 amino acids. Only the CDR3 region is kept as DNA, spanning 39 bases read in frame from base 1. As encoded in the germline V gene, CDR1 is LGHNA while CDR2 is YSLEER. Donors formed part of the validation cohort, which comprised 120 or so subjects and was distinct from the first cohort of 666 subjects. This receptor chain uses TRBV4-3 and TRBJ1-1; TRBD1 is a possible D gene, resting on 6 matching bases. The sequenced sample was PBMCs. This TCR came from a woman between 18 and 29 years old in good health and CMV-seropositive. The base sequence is TGCGCCAGCAGCCAGCGACAGGCTTATGCAGCTTTCTTT. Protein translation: CASSQRQAYAAFF.